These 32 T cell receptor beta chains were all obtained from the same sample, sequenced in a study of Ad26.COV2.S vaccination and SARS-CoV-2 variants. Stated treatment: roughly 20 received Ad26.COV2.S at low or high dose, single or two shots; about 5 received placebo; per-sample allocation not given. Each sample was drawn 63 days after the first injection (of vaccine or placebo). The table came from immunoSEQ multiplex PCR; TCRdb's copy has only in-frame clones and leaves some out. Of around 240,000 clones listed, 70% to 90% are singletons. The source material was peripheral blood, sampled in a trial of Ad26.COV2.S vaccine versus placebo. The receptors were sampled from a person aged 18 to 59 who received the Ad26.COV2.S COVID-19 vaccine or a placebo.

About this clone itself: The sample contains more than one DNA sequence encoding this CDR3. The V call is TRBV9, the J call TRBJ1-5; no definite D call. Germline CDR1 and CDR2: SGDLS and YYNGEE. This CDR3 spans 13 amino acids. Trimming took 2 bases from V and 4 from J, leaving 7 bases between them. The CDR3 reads CASSVGANQPQHF. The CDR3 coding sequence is TGTGCCAGCAGCGTGGGTGCAAATCAGCCCCAGCATTTT.

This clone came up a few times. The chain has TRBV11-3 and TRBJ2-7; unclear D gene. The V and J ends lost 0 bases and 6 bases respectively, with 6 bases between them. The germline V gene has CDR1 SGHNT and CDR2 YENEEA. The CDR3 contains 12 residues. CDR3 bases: TGTGCCAGCAGCTTAGATTGGGGCGAGCAGTACTTC. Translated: CASSLDWGEQYF. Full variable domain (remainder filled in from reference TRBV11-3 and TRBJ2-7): EAGVVQSPRYKIIEKKQPVAFWCNPISGHNTLYWYLQNLGQGPELLIRYENEEAVDDSQLPKDRFSAERLKGVDSTLKIQPAELGDSAVYLCASSLDWGEQYFGPGTRLTVT.

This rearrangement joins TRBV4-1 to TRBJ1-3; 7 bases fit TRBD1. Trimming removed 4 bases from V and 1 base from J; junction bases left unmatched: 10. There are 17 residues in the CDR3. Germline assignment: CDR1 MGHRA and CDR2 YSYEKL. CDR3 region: CASSPGGARGSGNTIYF. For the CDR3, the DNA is TGCGCCAGCAGCCCAGGGGGAGCAAGGGGTTCTGGAAACACCATATATTTT.

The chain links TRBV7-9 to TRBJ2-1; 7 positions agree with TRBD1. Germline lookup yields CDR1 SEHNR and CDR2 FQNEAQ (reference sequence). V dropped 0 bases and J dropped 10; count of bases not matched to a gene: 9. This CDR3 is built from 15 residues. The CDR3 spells CASSLAGSGGREQFF. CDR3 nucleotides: TGTGCCAGCAGCTTAGCGGGGTCAGGGGGTCGGGAGCAGTTCTTC.

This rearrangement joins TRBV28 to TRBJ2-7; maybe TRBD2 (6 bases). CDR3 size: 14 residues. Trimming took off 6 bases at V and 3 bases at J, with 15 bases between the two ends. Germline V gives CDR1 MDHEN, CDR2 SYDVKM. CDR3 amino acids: CASRPPSAYYEQYF. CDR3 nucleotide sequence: TGTGCCAGCAGACCTCCTAGCGCCTACTACGAGCAGTACTTC.

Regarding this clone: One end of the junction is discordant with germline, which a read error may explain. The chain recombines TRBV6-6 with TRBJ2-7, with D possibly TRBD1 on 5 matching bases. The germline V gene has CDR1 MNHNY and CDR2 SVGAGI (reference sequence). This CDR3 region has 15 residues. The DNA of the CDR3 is TGTGCCAGCAGTGTACTGCCTTTGACAGACCCCCTAGAACTCTTC. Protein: CASSVLPLTDPLELF.

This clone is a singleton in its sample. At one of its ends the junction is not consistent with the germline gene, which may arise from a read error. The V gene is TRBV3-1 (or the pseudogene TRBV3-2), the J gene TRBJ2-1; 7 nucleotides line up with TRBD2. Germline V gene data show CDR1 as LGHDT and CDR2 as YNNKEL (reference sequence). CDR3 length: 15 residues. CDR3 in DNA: TGTGCCAGCTGCCAAGCTAGCGGCTCCTACAATGAGCAGTTCTTC. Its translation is CASCQASGSYNEQFF.

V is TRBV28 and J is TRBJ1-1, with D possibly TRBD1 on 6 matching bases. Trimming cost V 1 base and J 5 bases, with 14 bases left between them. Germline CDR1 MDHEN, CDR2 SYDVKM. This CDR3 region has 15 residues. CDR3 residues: CASSLFIGGGTEAFF. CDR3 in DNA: TGTGCCAGCAGTTTATTCATAGGGGGAGGTACTGAAGCTTTCTTT. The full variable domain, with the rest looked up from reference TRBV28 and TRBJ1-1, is DVKVTQSSRYLVKRTGEKVFLECVQDMDHENMFWYRQDPGLGLRLIYFSYDVKMKEKGDIPEGYSVSREKKERFSLILESASTNQTSMYLCASSLFIGGGTEAFFGQGTRLTVV.

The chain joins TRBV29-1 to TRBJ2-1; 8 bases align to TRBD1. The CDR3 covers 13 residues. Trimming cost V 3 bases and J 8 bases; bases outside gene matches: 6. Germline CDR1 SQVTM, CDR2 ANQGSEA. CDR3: CSVETPGGHEQFF. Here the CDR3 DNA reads TGCAGCGTTGAGACCCCAGGGGGCCATGAGCAGTTCTTC.

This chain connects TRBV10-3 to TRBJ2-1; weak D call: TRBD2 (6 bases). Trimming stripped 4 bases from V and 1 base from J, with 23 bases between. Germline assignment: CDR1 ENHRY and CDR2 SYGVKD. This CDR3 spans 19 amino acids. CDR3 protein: CAISGSERDFLGSYNEQFF. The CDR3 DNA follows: TGTGCCATCAGTGGCTCCGAACGGGACTTCCTAGGTTCCTACAATGAGCAGTTCTTC.

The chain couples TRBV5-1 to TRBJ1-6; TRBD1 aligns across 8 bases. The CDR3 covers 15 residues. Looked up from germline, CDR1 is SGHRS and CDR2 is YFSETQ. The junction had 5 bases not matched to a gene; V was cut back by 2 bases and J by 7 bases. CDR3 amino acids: CASSFQGALNSPLHF. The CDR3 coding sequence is TGCGCCAGCAGCTTCCAGGGGGCGTTGAATTCACCCCTCCACTTT.

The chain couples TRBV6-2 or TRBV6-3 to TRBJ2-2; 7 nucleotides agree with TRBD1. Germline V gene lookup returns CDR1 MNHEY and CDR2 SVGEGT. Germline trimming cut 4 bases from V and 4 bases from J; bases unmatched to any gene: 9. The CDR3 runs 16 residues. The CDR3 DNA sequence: TGTGCCAGCAGTTTAGACCGACAGGGAAGCACCGGGGAGCTGTTTTTT. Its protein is CASSLDRQGSTGELFF.

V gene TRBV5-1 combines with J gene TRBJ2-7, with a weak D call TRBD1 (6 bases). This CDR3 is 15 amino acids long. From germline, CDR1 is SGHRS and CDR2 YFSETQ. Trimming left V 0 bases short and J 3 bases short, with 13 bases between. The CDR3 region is CASSLAEGRGYEQYF. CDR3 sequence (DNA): TGCGCCAGCAGCTTGGCCGAAGGCAGGGGCTACGAGCAGTACTTC.

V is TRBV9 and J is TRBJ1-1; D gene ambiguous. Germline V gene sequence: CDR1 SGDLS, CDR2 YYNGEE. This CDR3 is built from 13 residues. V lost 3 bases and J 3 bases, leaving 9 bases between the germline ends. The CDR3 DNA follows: TGTGCCAGCAGCGCCCTCTTAGACACTGAAGCTTTCTTT. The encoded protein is CASSALLDTEAFF.

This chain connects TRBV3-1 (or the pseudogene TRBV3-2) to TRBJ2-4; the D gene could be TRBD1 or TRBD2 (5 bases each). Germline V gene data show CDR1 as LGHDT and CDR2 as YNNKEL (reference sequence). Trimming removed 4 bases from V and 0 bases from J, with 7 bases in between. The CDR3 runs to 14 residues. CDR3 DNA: TGTGCCAGCAGCCCGGGGCTAGCCAAAAACATTCAGTACTTC. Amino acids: CASSPGLAKNIQYF.

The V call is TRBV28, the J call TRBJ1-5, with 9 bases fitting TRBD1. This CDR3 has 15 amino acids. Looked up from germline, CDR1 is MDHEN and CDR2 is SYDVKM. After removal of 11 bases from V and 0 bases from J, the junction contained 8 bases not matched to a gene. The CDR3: CASKQGAYSNQPQHF. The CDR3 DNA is TGTGCCTCGAAACAGGGGGCGTATAGCAATCAGCCCCAGCATTTT. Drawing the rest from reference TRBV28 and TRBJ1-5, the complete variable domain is DVKVTQSSRYLVKRTGEKVFLECVQDMDHENMFWYRQDPGLGLRLIYFSYDVKMKEKGDIPEGYSVSREKKERFSLILESASTNQTSMYLCASKQGAYSNQPQHFGDGTRLSIL.

Written as DNA, the CDR3 is TGTGCCAGCAGCCTTGGACTAGCGGGAGACAGATACGAGCAGTACTTC. Translating it yields CASSLGLAGDRYEQYF. The rearrangement links TRBV5-4 to TRBJ2-7, with 13 bases matching TRBD2. The CDR3 is 16 amino acids. Germline lookup yields CDR1 SGHNT and CDR2 YYREEE (reference sequence). The junction had 8 bases not matched to a gene; V was cut back by 4 bases and J by 4 bases.

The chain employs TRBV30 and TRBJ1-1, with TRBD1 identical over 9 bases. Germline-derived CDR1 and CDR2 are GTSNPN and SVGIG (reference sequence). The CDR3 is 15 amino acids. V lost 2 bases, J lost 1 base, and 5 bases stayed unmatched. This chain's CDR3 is CAWSTATGGNTEAFF. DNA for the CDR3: TGTGCCTGGAGTACAGCGACAGGGGGGAACACTGAAGCTTTCTTT.

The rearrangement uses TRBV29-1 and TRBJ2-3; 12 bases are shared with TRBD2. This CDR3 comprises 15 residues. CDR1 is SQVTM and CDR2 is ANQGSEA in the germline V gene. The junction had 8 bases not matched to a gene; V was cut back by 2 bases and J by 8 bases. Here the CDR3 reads CSVERTSGAVGTQYF. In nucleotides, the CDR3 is TGCAGCGTTGAAAGGACTAGCGGGGCCGTAGGTACGCAGTATTTT.

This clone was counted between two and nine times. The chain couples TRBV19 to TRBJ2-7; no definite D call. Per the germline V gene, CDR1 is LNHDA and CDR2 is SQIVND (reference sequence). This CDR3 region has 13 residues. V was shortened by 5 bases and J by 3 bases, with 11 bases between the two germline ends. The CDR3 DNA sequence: TGTGCCAGTAGTTCGGGCAGGTACTACGAGCAGTACTTC. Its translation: CASSSGRYYEQYF.

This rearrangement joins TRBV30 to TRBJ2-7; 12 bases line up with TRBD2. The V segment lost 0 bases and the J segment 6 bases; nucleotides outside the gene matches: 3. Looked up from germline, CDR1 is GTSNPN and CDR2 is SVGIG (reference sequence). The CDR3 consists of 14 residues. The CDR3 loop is CAWSVGTSGLEQYF. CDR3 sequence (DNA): TGTGCCTGGAGTGTTGGGACTAGCGGGCTCGAGCAGTACTTC.

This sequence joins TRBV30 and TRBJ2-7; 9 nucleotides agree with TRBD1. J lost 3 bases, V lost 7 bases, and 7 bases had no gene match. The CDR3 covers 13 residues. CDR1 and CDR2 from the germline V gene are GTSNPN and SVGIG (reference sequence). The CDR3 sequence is CASGTGKYYEQYF. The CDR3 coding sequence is TGTGCCTCCGGGACAGGGAAATACTACGAGCAGTACTTC.

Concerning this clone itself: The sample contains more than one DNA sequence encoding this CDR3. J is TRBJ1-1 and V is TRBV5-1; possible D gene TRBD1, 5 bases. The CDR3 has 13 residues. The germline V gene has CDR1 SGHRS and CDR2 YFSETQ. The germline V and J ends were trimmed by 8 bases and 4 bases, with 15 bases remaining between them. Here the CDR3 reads CASSPSGSTEAFF. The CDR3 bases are TGCGCCAGTAGTCCGTCAGGGAGCACTGAAGCTTTCTTT.

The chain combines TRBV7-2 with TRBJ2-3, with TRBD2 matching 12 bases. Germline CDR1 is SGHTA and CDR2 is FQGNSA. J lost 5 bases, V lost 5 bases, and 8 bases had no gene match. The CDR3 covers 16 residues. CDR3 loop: CASSPRLAGAGDTQYF. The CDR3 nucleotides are TGTGCCAGCAGCCCCCGACTAGCGGGAGCGGGAGATACGCAGTATTTT.

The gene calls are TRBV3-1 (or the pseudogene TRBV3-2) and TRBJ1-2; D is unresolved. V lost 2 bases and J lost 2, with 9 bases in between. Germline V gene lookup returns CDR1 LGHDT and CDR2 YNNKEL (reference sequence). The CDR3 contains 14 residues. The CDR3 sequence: CASSQFERNYGYTF. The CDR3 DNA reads TGTGCCAGCAGCCAATTCGAAAGGAACTATGGCTACACCTTC.

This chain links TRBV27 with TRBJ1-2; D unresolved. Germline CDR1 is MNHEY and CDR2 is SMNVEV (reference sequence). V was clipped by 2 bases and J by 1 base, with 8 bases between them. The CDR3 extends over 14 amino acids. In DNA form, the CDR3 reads TGTGCCAGCAGTTTACGTGGCGGTAACTATGGCTACACCTTC. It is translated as CASSLRGGNYGYTF.

The CDR3 DNA is TGCGCCAGCCGATCAGAACTCCAGAACACTGAAGCTTTCTTT. It encodes CASRSELQNTEAFF. The chain links TRBV10-2 to TRBJ1-1, with D hard to call. The germline gives CDR1 WSHSY, CDR2 SAAADI. Deletions cut 8 bases from V and 1 base from J, with 14 bases between. The CDR3 contains 14 residues.

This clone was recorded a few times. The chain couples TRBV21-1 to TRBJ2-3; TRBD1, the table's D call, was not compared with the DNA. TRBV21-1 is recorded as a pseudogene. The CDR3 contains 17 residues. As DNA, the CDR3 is TGTGCCAGCAGCAAACATCGGGACAGGGGGGAACAAGATACGCAGTATTTT. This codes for CASSKHRDRGEQDTQYF.

Here the CDR3 DNA reads TGTGCCAGCAGCTTCCCCGGGCTGACTAGTGAGCAGTTCTTC. It codes for CASSFPGLTSEQFF. The chain employs TRBV7-9 and TRBJ2-1; D perhaps matches TRBD2 (6 bases). This CDR3 is 14 amino acids long. Germline values: CDR1 SEHNR, CDR2 FQNEAQ (reference sequence). Trimming stripped 3 bases from V and 9 bases from J, with 15 bases between. Supplemented by reference TRBV7-9 and TRBJ2-1, the full variable domain reads DTGVSQNPRHKITKRGQNVTFRCDPISEHNRLYWYRQTLGQGPEFLTYFQNEAQLEKSRLLSDRFSAERPKGSFSTLEIQRTEQGDSAMYLCASSFPGLTSEQFFGPGTRLTVL.

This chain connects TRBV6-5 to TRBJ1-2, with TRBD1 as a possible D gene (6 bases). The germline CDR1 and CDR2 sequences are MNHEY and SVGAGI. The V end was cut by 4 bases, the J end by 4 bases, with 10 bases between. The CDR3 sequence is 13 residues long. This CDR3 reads CASSSGVGYGYTF. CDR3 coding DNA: TGTGCCAGCAGTTCAGGGGTCGGCTATGGCTACACCTTC.

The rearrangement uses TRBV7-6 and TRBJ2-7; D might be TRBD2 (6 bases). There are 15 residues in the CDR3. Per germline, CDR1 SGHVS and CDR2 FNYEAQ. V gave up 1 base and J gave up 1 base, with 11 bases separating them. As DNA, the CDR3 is TGTGCCAGCAGCTTAGGGGTAGCGGTATCCTACGAGCAGTACTTC. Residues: CASSLGVAVSYEQYF.

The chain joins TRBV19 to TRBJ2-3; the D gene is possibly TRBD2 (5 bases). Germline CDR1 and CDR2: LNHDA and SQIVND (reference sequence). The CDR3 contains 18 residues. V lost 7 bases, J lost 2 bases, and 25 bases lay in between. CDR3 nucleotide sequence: TGTGCCAGTACCGGGGAGCGGTTAGGGCCCGGCAACACAGATACGCAGTATTTT. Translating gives CASTGERLGPGNTDTQYF.